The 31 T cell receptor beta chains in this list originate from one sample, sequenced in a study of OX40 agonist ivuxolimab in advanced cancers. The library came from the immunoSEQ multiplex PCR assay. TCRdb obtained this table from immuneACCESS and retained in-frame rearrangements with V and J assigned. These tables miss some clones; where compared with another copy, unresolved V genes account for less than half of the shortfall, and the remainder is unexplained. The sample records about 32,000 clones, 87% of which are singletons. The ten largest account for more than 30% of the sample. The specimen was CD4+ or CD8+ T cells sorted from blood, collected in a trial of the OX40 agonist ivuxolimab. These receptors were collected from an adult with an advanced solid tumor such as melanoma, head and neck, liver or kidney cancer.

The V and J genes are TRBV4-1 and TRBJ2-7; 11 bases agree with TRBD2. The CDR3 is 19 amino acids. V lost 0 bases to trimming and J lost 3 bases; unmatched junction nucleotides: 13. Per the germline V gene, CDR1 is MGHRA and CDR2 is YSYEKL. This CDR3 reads CASSQDLAELAGGRYEQYF. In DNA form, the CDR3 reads TGCGCCAGCAGCCAAGATCTCGCGGAATTAGCGGGGGGGCGCTACGAGCAGTACTTC.

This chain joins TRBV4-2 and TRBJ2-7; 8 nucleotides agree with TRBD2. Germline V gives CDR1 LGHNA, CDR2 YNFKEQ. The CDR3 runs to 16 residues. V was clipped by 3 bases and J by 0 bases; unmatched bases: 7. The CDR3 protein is CASSHQLAESSYEQYF. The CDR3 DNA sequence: TGTGCCAGCAGCCACCAACTAGCGGAGAGCTCCTACGAGCAGTACTTC.

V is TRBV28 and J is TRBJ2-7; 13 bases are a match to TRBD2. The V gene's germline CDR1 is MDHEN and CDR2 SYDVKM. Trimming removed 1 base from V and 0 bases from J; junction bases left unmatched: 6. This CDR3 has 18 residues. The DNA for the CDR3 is TGTGCCAGCAGTTTATCACTAGCGGGAGGGAACATCTCCTACGAGCAGTACTTC. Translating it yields CASSLSLAGGNISYEQYF.

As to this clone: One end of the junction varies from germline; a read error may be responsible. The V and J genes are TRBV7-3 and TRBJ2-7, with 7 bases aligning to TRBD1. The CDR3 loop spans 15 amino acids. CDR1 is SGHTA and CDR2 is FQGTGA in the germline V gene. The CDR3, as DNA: TGTGCCAGCACCTTAGAACGGGGACAGTTCTACGAGCAGTACTTC. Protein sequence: CASTLERGQFYEQYF. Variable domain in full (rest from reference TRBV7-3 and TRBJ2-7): GAGVSQTPSNKVTEKGKYVELRCDPISGHTALYWYRQSLGQGPEFLIYFQGTGAADDSGLPNDRFFAVRPEGSVSTLKIQRTERGDSAVYLCASTLERGQFYEQYFGPGTRLTVT.

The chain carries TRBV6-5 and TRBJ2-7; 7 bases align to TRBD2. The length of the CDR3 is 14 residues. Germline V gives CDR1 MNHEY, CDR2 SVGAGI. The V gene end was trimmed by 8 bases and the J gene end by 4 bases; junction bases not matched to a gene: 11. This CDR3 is CASWIGQGLYEQYF. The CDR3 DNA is TGTGCCAGCTGGATAGGGCAGGGACTATACGAGCAGTACTTC.

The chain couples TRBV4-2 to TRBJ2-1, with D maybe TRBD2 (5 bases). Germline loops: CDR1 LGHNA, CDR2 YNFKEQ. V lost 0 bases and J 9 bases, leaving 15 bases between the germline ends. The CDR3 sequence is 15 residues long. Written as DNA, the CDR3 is TGTGCCAGCAGCCAAGAGGTTAGCTCCCGGGGTGAGCAGTTCTTC. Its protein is CASSQEVSSRGEQFF.

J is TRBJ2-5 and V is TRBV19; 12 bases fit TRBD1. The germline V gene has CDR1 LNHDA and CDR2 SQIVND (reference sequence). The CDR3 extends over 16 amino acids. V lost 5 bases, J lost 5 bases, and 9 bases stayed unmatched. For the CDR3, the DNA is TGTGCCAGTAGTGACCCGGGACAGGGGGCGGGGGAGACCCAGTACTTC. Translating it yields CASSDPGQGAGETQYF.

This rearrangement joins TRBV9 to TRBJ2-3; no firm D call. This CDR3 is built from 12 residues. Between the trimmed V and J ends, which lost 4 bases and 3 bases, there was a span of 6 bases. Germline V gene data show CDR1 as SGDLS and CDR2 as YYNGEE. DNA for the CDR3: TGTGCCAGCAGCCCCCCTACAGATACGCAGTATTTT. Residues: CASSPPTDTQYF.

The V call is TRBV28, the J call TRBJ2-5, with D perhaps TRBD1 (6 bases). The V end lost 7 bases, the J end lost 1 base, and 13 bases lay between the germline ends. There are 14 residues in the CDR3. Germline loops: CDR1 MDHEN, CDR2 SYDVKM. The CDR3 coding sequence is TGTGCCAGCACCCTCGGACAGATCCAAGAGACCCAGTACTTC. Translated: CASTLGQIQETQYF.

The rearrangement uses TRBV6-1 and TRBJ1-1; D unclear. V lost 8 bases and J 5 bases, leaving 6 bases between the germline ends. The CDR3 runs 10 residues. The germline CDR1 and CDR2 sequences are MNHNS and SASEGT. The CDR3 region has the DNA TGTGCCAGCGGGGTTACTGAAGCTTTCTTT. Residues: CASGVTEAFF.

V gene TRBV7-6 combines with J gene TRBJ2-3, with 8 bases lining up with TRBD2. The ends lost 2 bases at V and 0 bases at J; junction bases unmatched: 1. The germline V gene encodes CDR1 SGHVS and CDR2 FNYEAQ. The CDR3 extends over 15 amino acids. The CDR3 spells CASSLPSGSTDTQYF. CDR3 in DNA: TGTGCCAGCAGCTTACCTAGCGGGAGCACAGATACGCAGTATTTT. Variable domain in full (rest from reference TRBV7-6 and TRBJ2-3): GAGVSQSPRYKVTKRGQDVALRCDPISGHVSLYWYRQALGQGPEFLTYFNYEAQQDKSGLPNDRFSAERPEGSISTLTIQRTEQRDSAMYRCASSLPSGSTDTQYFGPGTRLTVL.

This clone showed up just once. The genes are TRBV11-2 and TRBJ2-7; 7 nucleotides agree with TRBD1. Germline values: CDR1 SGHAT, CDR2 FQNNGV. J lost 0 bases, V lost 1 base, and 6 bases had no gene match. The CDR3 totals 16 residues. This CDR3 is CASSLVGQGVSYEQYF. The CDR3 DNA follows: TGTGCCAGCAGCTTAGTAGGTCAGGGGGTCTCCTACGAGCAGTACTTC.

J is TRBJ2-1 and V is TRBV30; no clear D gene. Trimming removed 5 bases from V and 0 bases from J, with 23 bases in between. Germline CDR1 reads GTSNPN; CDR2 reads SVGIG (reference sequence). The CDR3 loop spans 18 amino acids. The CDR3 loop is CAWWHPVHEDRSYNEQFF. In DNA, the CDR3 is TGTGCCTGGTGGCATCCCGTTCATGAGGATCGCTCCTACAATGAGCAGTTCTTC.

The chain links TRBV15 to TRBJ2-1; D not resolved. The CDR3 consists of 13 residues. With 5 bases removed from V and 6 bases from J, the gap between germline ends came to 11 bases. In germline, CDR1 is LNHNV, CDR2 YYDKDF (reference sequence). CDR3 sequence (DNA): TGTGCCACCAGCCCAGGTCGCGCCAATGAGCAGTTCTTC. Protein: CATSPGRANEQFF.

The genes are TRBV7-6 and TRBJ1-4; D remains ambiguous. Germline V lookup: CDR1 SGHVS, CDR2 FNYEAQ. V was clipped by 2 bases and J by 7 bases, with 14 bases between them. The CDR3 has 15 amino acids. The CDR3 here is CASSLFESRGEKLFF. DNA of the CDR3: TGTGCCAGCAGCTTATTCGAATCGAGAGGTGAAAAACTGTTTTTT.

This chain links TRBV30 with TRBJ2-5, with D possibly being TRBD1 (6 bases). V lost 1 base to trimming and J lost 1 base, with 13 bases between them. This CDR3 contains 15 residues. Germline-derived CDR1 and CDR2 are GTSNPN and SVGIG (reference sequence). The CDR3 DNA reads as TGTGCCTGGAGTGGGGGGCTAGACTTCCAAGAGACCCAGTACTTC. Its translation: CAWSGGLDFQETQYF.

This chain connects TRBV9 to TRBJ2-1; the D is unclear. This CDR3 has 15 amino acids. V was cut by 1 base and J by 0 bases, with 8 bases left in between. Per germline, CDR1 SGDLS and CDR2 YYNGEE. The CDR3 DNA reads TGTGCCAGCAGCGTAAGCGCGCCCTCCTACAATGAGCAGTTCTTC. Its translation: CASSVSAPSYNEQFF. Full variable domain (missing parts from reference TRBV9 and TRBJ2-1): DSGVTQTPKHLITATGQRVTLRCSPRSGDLSVYWYQQSLDQGLQFLIQYYNGEERAKGNILERFSAQQFPDLHSELNLSSLELGDSALYFCASSVSAPSYNEQFFGPGTRLTVL.

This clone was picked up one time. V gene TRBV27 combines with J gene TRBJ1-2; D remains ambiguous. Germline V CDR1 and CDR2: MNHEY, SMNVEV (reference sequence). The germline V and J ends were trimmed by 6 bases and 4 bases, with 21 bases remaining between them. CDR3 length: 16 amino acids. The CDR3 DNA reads TGTGCCAGCAGCCCGGAATGGACCCTGGGGAGCTATGGCTACACCTTC. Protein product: CASSPEWTLGSYGYTF.

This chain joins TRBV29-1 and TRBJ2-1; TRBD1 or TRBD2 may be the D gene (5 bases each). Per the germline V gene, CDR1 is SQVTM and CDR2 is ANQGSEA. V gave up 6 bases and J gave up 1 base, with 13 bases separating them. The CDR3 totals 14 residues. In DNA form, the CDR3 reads TGCAGCGTAGGGACCGCTAAATCCTACAATGAGCAGTTCTTC. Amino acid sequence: CSVGTAKSYNEQFF.

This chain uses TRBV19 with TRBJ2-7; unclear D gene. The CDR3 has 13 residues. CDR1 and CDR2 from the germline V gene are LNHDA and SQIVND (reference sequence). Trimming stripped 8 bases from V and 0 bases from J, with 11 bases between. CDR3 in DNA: TGTGCCAGTGCACACGGGCCCTCCTACGAGCAGTACTTC. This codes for CASAHGPSYEQYF.

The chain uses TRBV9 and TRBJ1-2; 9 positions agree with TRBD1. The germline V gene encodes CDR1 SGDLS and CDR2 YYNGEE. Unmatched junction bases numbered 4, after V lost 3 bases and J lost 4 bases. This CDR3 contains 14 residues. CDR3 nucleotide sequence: TGTGCCAGCAGCGGGCAGGGACAGGGCTATGGCTACACCTTC. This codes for CASSGQGQGYGYTF.

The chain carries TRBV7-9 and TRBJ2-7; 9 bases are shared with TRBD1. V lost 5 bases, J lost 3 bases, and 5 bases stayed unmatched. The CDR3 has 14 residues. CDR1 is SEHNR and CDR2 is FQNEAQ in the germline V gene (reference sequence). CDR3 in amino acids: CASSQVGQGYEQYF. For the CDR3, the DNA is TGTGCCAGCAGCCAAGTGGGACAGGGCTACGAGCAGTACTTC.

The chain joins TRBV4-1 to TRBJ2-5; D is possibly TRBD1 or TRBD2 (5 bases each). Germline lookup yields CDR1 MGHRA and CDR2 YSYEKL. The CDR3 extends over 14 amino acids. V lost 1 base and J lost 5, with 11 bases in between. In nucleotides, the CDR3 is TGCGCCAGCAGCCAAGGGGGGACGTTGGAGACCCAGTACTTC. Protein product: CASSQGGTLETQYF.

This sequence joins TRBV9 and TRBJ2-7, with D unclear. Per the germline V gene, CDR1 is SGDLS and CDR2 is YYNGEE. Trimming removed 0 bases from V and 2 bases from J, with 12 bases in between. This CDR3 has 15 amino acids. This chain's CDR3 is CASSVGPGRTYEQYF. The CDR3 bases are TGTGCCAGCAGCGTAGGCCCCGGACGGACCTACGAGCAGTACTTC.

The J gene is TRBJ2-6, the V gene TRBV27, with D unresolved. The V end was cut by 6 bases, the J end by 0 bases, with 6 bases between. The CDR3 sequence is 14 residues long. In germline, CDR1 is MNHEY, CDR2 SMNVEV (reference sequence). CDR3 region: CASSPISGANVLTF. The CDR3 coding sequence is TGTGCCAGCAGCCCGATCTCTGGGGCCAACGTCCTGACTTTC.

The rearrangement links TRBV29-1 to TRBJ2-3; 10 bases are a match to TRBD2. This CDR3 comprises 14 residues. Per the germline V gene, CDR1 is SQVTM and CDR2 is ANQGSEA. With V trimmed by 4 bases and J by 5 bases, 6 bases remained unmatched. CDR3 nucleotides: TGCAGCGTTGGGTCTAGCGGGAGTGGAGATACGCAGTATTTT. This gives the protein CSVGSSGSGDTQYF.

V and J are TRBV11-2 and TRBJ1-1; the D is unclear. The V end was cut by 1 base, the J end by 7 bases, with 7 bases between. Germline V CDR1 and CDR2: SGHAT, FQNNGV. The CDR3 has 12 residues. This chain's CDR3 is CASSLVPLEAFF. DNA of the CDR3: TGTGCCAGCAGCTTAGTACCCCTTGAAGCTTTCTTT.

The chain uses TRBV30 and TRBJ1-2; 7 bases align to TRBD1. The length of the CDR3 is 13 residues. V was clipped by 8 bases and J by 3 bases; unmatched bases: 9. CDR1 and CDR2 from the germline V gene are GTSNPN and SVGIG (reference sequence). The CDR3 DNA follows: TGTGCCGGCGCCCGACAGGGATACTATGGCTACACCTTC. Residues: CAGARQGYYGYTF. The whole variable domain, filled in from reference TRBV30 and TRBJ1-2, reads SQTIHQWPATLVQPVGSPLSLECTVEGTSNPNLYWYRQAAGRGLQLLFYSVGIGQISSEVPQNLSASRPQDRQFILSSKKLLLSDSGFYLCAGARQGYYGYTFGSGTRLTVV.

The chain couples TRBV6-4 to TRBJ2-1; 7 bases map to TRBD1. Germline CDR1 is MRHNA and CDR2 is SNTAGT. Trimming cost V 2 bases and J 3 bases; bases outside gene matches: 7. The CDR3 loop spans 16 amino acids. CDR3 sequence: CASSDHGTESYNEQFF. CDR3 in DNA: TGTGCCAGCAGTGACCACGGGACAGAGAGCTACAATGAGCAGTTCTTC.

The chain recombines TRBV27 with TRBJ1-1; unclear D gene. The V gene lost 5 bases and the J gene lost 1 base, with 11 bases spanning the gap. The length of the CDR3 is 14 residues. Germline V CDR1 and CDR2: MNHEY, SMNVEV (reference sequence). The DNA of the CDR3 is TGTGCCAGCAGTCCCCCTTTGGGGAACACTGAAGCTTTCTTT. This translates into CASSPPLGNTEAFF.

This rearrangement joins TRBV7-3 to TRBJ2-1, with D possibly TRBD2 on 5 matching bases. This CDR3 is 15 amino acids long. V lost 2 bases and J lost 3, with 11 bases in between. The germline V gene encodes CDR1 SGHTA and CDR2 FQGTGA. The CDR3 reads CASSLEGVVYNEQFF. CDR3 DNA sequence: TGTGCCAGCAGCTTAGAGGGAGTGGTCTACAATGAGCAGTTCTTC.